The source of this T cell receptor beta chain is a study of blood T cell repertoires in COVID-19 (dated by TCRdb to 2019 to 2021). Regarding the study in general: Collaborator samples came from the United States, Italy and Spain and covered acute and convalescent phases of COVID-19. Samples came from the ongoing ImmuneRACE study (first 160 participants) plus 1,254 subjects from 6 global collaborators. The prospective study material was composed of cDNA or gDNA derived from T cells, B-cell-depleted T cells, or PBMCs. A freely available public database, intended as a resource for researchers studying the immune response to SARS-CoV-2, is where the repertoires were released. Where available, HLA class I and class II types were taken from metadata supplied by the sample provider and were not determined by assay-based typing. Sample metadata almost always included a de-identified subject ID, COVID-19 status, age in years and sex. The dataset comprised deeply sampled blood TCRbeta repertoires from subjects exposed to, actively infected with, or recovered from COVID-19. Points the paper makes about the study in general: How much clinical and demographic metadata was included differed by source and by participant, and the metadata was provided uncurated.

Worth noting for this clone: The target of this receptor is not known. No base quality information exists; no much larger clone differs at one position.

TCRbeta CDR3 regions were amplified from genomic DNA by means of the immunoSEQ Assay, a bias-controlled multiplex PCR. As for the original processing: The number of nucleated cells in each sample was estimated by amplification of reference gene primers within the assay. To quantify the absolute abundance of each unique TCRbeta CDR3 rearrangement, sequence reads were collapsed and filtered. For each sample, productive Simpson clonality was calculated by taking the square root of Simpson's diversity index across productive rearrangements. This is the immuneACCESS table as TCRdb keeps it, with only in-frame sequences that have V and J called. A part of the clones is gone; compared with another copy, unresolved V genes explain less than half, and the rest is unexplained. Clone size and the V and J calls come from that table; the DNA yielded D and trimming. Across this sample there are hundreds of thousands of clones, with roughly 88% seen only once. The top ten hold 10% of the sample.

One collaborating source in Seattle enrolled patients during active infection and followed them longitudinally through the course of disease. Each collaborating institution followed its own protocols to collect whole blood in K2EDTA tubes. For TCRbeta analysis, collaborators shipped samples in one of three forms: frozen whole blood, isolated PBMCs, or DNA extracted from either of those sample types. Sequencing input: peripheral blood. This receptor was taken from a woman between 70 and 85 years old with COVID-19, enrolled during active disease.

The bases are TGCAGCGGGAGGACAGGGGTGAGTGAGCAGTACTTC. The resulting protein is CSGRTGVSEQYF. The chain was built from TRBV29-1 and TRBJ2-7; TRBD1 agrees with 9 junctional bases. CDR1 and CDR2 were assigned from the germline V gene as SQVTM and ANQGSEA. The CDR3 has 12 amino acids, counting the end cysteine and phenylalanine. CDR3 DNA only is kept here, 36 bases in frame from base 1. Relative to germline, V is missing 7 bases and J is missing 7 bases, with 8 bases of the junction outside any gene match.